This TCR beta chain was sequenced for a study of Graves' ophthalmopathy and Graves' hyperthyroidism. RNA transcripts served as template for amplifying TCR beta CDR3 sequences. A first-round RT-PCR used HTBI primers, followed by a second-round multiplex PCR. MiXCR was run by TCRdb on the multiplex PCR reads, yielding one entry per CDR3 protein. The table shows 620,000 or so distinct CDR3 sequences, with approximately 21% occurring only once. This clonotype has just a few counts. Germline-derived CDR1 and CDR2 are MNHEY and SVGEGT. The length of the CDR3 is 18 residues. V was shortened by 2 bases and J by 0 bases, with 19 bases between the two germline ends.

V usage is TRBV6-2 or TRBV6-3 and J usage is TRBJ1-1; perhaps TRBD1 as D (5 bases). This clonotype originated in a woman aged 18-35 years with stable Graves' hyperthyroidism. Some clones in this sample may be carry-over from other donors' samples. Sequencing used peripheral blood. In nucleotides, the CDR3 is TGTGCCAGCAGTTACCCTCCCTGGGAGGGGTCAGTGAACACTGAAGCTTTCTTT. This codes for CASSYPPWEGSVNTEAFF.